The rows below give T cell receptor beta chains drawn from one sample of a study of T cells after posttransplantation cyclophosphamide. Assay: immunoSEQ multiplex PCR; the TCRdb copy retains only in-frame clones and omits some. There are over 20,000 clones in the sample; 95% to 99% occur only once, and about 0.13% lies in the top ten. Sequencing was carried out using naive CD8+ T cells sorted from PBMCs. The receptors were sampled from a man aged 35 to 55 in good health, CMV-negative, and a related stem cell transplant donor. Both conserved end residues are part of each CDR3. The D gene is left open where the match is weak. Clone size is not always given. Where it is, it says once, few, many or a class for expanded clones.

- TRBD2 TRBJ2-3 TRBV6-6 CASSSDKGTIDTQYF TGTGCCAGCAGTTCAGACAAAGGGACTATCGATACGCAGTATTTT
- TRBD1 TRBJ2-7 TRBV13 CASSAGTGIGYEQYF TGTGCCAGCAGCGCCGGGACAGGTATAGGCTACGAGCAGTACTTC
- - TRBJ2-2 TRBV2 CASMGGPGELFF TGTGCCAGCATGGGGGGGCCCGGGGAGCTGTTTTTT
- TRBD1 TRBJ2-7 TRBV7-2 CASSLVPGQGYEQYF TGTGCCAGCAGCTTAGTCCCGGGACAGGGATACGAGCAGTACTTC
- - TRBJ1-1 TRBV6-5 CASSYSGSAMNTEAFF TGTGCCAGCAGTTACAGCGGGTCCGCTATGAACACTGAAGCTTTCTTT
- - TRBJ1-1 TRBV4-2 CASSHRDVEGRRAFF TGTGCCAGCAGCCACCGGGACGTGGAGGGACGCAGAGCTTTCTTT
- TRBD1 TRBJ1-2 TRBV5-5 CASSPHDRGANYGYTF TGTGCCAGCAGCCCCCACGACAGGGGGGCCAACTATGGCTACACCTTC
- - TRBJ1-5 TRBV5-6 CASSLAGNQPQHF TGTGCCAGCAGCTTGGCGGGCAATCAGCCCCAGCATTTT
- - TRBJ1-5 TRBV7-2 CASSPQVNSNQPQHF TGTGCCAGCAGCCCGCAGGTGAATAGCAATCAGCCCCAGCATTTT
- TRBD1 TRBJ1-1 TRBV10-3 CATGQGNTEAFF TGTGCCACCGGACAGGGGAACACTGAAGCTTTCTTT
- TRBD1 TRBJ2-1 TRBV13 CASSLPRLDRGQFF TGTGCCAGCAGCCTCCCTAGACTGGACAGGGGACAGTTCTTC
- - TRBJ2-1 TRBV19 CASSIDRDSYNEQFF TGTGCCAGTAGTATCGACCGGGACTCCTACAATGAGCAGTTCTTC
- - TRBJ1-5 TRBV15 CATSLTGQNQPQHF TGTGCCACCAGCCTGACAGGACAAAATCAGCCCCAGCATTTT
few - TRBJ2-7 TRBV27 CASSLPGGENPYEQYF TGTGCCAGCAGTTTGCCCGGCGGGGAAAACCCCTACGAGCAGTACTTC
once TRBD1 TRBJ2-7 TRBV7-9 CASSSPPDRGLSYEQYF TGTGCCAGCAGCTCCCCCCCAGACAGGGGGCTCTCCTACGAGCAGTACTTC
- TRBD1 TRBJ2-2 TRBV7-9 CASSLETGAAGELFF TGTGCCAGCAGCTTAGAGACAGGGGCAGCCGGGGAGCTGTTTTTT
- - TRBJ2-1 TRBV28 CASSPPDAVGVNEQFF TGTGCCAGCAGTCCCCCAGATGCGGTCGGCGTCAATGAGCAGTTCTTC
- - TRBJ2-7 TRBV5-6 CASSLLRGGNEQYF TGTGCCAGCAGCTTACTCCGAGGCGGAAACGAGCAGTACTTC
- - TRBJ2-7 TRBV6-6 CASIPGPNLYEQYF TGTGCCAGCATACCCGGTCCCAACCTGTACGAGCAGTACTTC
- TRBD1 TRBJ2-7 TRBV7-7 CASSFGQGVSYEQYF TGTGCTAGCAGCTTCGGACAGGGGGTCTCCTACGAGCAGTACTTC
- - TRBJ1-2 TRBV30 CAWSGVGGYGYTF TGTGCCTGGAGTGGAGTAGGAGGATATGGCTACACCTTC
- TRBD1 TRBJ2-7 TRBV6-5 CASSGDRGREQYF TGTGCCAGCAGCGGGGACAGGGGCCGCGAGCAGTACTTC
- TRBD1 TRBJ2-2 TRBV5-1 CASSPLFGTGAGELFF TGCGCCAGCAGCCCTCTTTTCGGGACAGGGGCCGGGGAGCTGTTTTTT